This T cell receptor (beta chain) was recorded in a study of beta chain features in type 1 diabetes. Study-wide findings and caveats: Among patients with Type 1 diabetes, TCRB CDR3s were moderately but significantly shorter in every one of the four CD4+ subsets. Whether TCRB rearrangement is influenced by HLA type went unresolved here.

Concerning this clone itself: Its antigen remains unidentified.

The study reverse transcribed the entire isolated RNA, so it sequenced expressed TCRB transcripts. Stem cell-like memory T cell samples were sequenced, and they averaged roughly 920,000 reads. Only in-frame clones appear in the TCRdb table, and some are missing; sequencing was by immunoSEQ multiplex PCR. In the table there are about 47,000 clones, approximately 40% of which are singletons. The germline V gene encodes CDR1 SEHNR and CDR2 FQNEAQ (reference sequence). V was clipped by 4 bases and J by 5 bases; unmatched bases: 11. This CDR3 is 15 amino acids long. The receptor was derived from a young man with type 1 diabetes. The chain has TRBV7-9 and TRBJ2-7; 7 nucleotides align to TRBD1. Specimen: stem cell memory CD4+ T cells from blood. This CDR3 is CASSSGGPRGDEQYF. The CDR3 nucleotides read TGTGCCAGCAGCTCAGGGGGACCGCGTGGCGACGAGCAGTACTTC.